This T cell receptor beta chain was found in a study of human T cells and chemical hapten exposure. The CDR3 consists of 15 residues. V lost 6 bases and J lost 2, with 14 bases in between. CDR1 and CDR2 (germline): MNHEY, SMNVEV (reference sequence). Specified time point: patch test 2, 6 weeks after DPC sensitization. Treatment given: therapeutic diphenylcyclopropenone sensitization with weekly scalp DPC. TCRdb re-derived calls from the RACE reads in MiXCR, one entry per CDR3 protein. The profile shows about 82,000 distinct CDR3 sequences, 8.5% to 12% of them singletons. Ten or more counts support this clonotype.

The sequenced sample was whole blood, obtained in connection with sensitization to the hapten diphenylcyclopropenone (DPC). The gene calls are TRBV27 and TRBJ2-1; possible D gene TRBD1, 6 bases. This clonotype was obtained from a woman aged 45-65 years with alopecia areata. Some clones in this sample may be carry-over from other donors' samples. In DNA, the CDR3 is TGTGCCAGCAGGCCCGGAGACAGGCCCTACAATGAGCAGTTCTTC. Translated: CASRPGDRPYNEQFF.